A selection of T cell receptor beta chains follows, all from one sample in a study of blood T cell repertoires in COVID-19. The table came from immunoSEQ multiplex PCR; TCRdb's copy has only in-frame clones and leaves some out. The sample shows some 150,000 clones, about 92% of them seen only once. Sequences were obtained from peripheral blood. The receptor source for this set is a human donor in a cohort sampled during active COVID-19. Each CDR3 is given with its conserved first and last residue. A D gene is named only where the DNA matches it firmly. Clone size is stated in some rows and not others, as once, few, many or a class when expanded.

cdr3_nt: TGCGCCAGCAGCTTGGGGAACAGGGGCGATGTGGATGGCTACACCTTC
cdr3_aa: CASSLGNRGDVDGYTF
v_call: TRBV5-1
d_call: TRBD1
j_call: TRBJ1-2
clone_size: few

cdr3_nt: TGTGCCAGCCGGAAGGGGGTGCGGGACATTCAGTACTTC
cdr3_aa: CASRKGVRDIQYF
v_call: TRBV6-4
d_call: .
j_call: TRBJ2-4
clone_size: .

cdr3_nt: TGTGCCAGCAGCTTAAGCGGAGACGGGGGGACCCAGTACTTC
cdr3_aa: CASSLSGDGGTQYF
v_call: TRBV7-2
d_call: .
j_call: TRBJ2-5
clone_size: .

cdr3_nt: TGTGCCAGCAGCGAGACCCCGACAGAAATGAACACTGAAGCTTTCTTT
cdr3_aa: CASSETPTEMNTEAFF
v_call: TRBV9
d_call: .
j_call: TRBJ1-1
clone_size: .

cdr3_nt: TGTGCCAGCAGCTTTGCGGGACTTAGTCAGGATACGCAGTATTTT
cdr3_aa: CASSFAGLSQDTQYF
v_call: TRBV11-2
d_call: .
j_call: TRBJ2-3
clone_size: .

cdr3_nt: TGTGCCAGCAGGAGGACAGGGAACACCGGGGAGCTGTTTTTT
cdr3_aa: CASRRTGNTGELFF
v_call: TRBV6-5
d_call: TRBD1
j_call: TRBJ2-2
clone_size: once

cdr3_nt: TGTGCCAGCAGTAACGCAGGGAGGGGCTACACCTTC
cdr3_aa: CASSNAGRGYTF
v_call: TRBV6-5
d_call: .
j_call: TRBJ1-2
clone_size: .

cdr3_nt: TGTGCCAGCAGCACCGGACAGATCCAAGAGACCCAGTACTTC
cdr3_aa: CASSTGQIQETQYF
v_call: TRBV7-2
d_call: .
j_call: TRBJ2-5
clone_size: .

cdr3_nt: TGTGCCAGCAGCCAAGACCCCCAGGGGGCGGGGGTTACCTATGGCTACACCTTC
cdr3_aa: CASSQDPQGAGVTYGYTF
v_call: TRBV3-1/TRBV3-2
d_call: TRBD1
j_call: TRBJ1-2
clone_size: once

cdr3_nt: TGTGCCAGCAGCGGAGGACCCCTTCGGCGAGGCTCCTACAATGAGCAGTTCTTC
cdr3_aa: CASSGGPLRRGSYNEQFF
v_call: TRBV5-4
d_call: .
j_call: TRBJ2-1
clone_size: .

cdr3_nt: TGTGCCAGCAGCCCAGTAGCGGGAATCTACGAGCAGTACTTC
cdr3_aa: CASSPVAGIYEQYF
v_call: TRBV9
d_call: TRBD2
j_call: TRBJ2-7
clone_size: .

cdr3_nt: TGTGCCAGCAGCCAAGATATTCCCACGGGGGCAACTAATGAAAAACTGTTTTTT
cdr3_aa: CASSQDIPTGATNEKLFF
v_call: TRBV4-2
d_call: .
j_call: TRBJ1-4
clone_size: .

cdr3_nt: TGTGCCAGCAGCTCGGGACTAGCGGGGGGCCGACAAGAGACCCAGTACTTC
cdr3_aa: CASSSGLAGGRQETQYF
v_call: TRBV7-8
d_call: TRBD2
j_call: TRBJ2-5
clone_size: .

cdr3_nt: TGCAGCGCGACCGGGACAGGGAATGAAAAACTGTTTTTT
cdr3_aa: CSATGTGNEKLFF
v_call: TRBV29-1
d_call: TRBD1
j_call: TRBJ1-4
clone_size: .

cdr3_nt: TGTGCCAGCAGTTATATGAGGGAGGTTACAGATACGCAGTATTTT
cdr3_aa: CASSYMREVTDTQYF
v_call: TRBV6-2/TRBV6-3
d_call: .
j_call: TRBJ2-3
clone_size: .

cdr3_nt: TGTGCCAGCAGTGCCACAGGGGGCATTGGGGAAGCTTTCTTT
cdr3_aa: CASSATGGIGEAFF
v_call: TRBV25-1
d_call: TRBD1
j_call: TRBJ1-1
clone_size: once